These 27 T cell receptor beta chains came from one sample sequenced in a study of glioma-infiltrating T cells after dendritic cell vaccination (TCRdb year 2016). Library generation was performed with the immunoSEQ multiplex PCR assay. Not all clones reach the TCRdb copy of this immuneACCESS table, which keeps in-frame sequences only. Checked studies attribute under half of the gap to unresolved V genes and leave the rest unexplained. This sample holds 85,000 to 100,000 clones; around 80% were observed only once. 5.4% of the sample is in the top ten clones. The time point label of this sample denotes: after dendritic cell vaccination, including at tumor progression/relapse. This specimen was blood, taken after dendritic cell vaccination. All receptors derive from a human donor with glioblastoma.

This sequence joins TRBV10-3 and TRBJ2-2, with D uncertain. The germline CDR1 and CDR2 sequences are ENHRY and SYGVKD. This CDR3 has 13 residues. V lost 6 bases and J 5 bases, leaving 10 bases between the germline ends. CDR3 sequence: CAIRALGTGELFF. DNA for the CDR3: TGTGCCATCAGGGCTCTAGGAACCGGGGAGCTGTTTTTT.

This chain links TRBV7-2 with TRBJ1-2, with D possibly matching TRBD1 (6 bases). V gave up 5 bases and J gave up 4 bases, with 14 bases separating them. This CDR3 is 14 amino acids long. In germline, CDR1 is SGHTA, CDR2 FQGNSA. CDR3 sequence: CASSRGGSGYGYTF. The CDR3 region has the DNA TGTGCCAGCAGCCGCGGGGGCTCTGGCTATGGCTACACCTTC. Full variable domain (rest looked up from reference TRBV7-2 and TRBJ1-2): GAGVSQSPSNKVTEKGKDVELRCDPISGHTALYWYRQSLGQGLEFLIYFQGNSAPDKSGLPSDRFSAERTGGSVSTLTIQRTQQEDSAVYLCASSRGGSGYGYTFGSGTRLTVV.

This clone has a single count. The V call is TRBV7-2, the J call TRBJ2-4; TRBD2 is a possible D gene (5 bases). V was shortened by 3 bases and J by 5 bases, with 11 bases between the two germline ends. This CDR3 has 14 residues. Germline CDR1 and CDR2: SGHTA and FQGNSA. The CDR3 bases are TGTGCCAGCAGCTTGGCAGCCGGGGAAAACATTCAGTACTTC. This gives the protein CASSLAAGENIQYF.

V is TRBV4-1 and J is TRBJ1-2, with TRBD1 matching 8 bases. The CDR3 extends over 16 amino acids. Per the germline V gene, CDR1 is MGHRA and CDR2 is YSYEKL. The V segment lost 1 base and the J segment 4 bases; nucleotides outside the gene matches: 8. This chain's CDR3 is CASSQVTGAGGYGYTF. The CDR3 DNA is TGCGCCAGCAGCCAAGTGACAGGGGCAGGGGGCTATGGCTACACCTTC.

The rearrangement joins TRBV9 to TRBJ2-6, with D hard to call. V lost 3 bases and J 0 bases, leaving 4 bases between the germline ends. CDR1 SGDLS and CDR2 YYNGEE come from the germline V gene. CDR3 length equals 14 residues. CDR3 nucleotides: TGTGCCAGCAGCGCCCACTCTGGGGCCAACGTCCTGACTTTC. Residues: CASSAHSGANVLTF.

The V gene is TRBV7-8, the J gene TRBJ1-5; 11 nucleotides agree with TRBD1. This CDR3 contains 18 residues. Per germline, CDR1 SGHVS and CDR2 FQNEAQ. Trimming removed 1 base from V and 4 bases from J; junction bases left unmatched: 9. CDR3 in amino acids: CASSLGSSGTGGNQPQHF. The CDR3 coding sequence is TGTGCCAGCAGCTTAGGTTCTTCCGGGACAGGGGGGAATCAGCCCCAGCATTTT.

The CDR3 nucleotides are TGTGCCAGTAAGGACAGGGCGGCCGGTGGGAGCAATCAGCCCCAGCATTTT. This sequence encodes CASKDRAAGGSNQPQHF. The chain is built from TRBV19 and TRBJ1-5; TRBD1 agrees at 8 bases. Looked up from germline, CDR1 is LNHDA and CDR2 is SQIVND (reference sequence). V was clipped by 7 bases and J by 1 base; unmatched bases: 12. The CDR3 runs to 17 residues.

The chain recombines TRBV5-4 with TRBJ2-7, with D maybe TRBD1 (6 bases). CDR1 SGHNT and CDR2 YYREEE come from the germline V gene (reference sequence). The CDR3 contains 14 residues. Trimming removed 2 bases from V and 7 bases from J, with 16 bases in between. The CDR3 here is CASSFWSGVGEQYF. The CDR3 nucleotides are TGTGCCAGCAGCTTCTGGTCAGGGGTGGGGGAGCAGTACTTC.

CDR3 amino acids: CASSGIGGAGELFF. DNA for the CDR3: TGCGCCAGCAGCGGGATTGGGGGGGCCGGGGAGCTGTTTTTT. This chain joins TRBV5-1 and TRBJ2-2; 7 bases are shared with TRBD2. Germline CDR1 and CDR2: SGHRS and YFSETQ. The CDR3 totals 14 residues. V shed 4 bases and J 6 bases; nucleotides not matched to a gene: 6. The full variable domain, its missing parts supplied by reference TRBV5-1 and TRBJ2-2, is KAGVTQTPRYLIKTRGQQVTLSCSPISGHRSVSWYQQTPGQGLQFLFEYFSETQRNKGNFPGRFSGRQFSNSRSEMNVSTLELGDSALYLCASSGIGGAGELFFGEGSRLTVL.

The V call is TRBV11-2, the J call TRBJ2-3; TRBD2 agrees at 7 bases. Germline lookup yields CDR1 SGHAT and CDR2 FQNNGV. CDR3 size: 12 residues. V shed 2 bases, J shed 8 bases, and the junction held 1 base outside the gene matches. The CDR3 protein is CASSLPGGTQYF. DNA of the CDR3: TGTGCCAGCAGCTTACCGGGAGGTACGCAGTATTTT.

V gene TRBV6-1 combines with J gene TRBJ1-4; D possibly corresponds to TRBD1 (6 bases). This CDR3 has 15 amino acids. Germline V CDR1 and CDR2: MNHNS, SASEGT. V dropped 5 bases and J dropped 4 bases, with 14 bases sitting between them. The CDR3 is CASSPQGILNEKLFF. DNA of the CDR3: TGTGCCAGCAGTCCACAGGGTATACTTAATGAAAAACTGTTTTTT.

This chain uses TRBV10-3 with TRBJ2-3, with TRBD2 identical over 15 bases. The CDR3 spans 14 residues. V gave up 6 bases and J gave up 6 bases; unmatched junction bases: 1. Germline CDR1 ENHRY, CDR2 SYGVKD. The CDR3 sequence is CAIRGTSGGDTQYF. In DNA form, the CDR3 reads TGTGCCATCAGGGGGACTAGCGGGGGGGATACGCAGTATTTT.

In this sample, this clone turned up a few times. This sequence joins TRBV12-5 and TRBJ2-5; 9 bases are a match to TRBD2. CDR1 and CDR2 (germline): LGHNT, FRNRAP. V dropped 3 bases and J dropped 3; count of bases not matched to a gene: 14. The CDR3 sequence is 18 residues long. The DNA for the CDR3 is TGTGCTAGTGGTTTTCTAGCGGGGAGTGCGAATAAGGAAGAGACCCAGTACTTC. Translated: CASGFLAGSANKEETQYF. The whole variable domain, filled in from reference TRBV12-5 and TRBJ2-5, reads DARVTQTPRHKVTEMGQEVTMRCQPILGHNTVFWYRQTMMQGLELLAYFRNRAPLDDSGMPKDRFSAEMPDATLATLKIQPSEPRDSAVYFCASGFLAGSANKEETQYFGPGTRLLVL.

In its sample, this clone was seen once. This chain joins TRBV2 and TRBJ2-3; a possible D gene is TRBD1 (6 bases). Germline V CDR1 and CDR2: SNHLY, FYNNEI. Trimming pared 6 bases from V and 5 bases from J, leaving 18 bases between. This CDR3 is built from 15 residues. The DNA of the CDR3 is TGTGCCAGCAGGATGACAGGCCACCGGGGAGATACGCAGTATTTT. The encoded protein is CASRMTGHRGDTQYF. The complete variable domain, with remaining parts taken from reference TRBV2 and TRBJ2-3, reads EPEVTQTPSHQVTQMGQEVILRCVPISNHLYFYWYRQILGQKVEFLVSFYNNEISEKSEIFDDQFSVERPDGSNFTLKIRSTKLEDSAMYFCASRMTGHRGDTQYFGPGTRLTVL.

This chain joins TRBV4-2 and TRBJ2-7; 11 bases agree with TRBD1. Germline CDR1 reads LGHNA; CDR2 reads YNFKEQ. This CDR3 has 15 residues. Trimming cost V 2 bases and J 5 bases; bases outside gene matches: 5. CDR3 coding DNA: TGTGCCAGCAGCCAATGGGACAGGGGGGCTCACGAGCAGTACTTC. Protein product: CASSQWDRGAHEQYF.

The CDR3 DNA reads TGTGCCAGCAGCCTGACAGGGGCGACGCGGGAGCAGTACTTC. This sequence encodes CASSLTGATREQYF. The genes are TRBV7-6 and TRBJ2-7; 8 nucleotides line up with TRBD1. V lost 5 bases and J lost 7; bases outside the gene matches: 10. The length of the CDR3 is 14 residues. Germline CDR1 and CDR2: SGHVS and FNYEAQ.

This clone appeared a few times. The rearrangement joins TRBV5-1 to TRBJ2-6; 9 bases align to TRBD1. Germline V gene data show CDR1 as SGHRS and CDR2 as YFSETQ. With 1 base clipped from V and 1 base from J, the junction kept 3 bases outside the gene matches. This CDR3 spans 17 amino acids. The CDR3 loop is CASSLLGQGSGANVLTF. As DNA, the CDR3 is TGCGCCAGCAGCTTGCTGGGACAGGGTTCTGGGGCCAACGTCCTGACTTTC.

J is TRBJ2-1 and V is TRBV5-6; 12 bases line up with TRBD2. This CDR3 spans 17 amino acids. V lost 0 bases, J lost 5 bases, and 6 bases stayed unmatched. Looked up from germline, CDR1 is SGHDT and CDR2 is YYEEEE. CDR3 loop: CASSLGLAGGVNNEQFF. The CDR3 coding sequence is TGTGCCAGCAGCTTGGGGCTAGCGGGGGGGGTCAACAATGAGCAGTTCTTC. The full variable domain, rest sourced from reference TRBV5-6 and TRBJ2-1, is DAGVTQSPTHLIKTRGQQVTLRCSPKSGHDTVSWYQQALGQGPQFIFQYYEEEERQRGNFPDRFSGHQFPNYSSELNVNALLLGDSALYLCASSLGLAGGVNNEQFFGPGTRLTVL.

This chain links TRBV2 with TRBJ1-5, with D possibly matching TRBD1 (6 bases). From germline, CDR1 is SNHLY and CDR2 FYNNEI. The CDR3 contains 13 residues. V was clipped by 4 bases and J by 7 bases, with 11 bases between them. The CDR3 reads CASSGDMGQPQHF. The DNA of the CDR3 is TGTGCCAGCAGTGGGGACATGGGCCAGCCCCAGCATTTT.

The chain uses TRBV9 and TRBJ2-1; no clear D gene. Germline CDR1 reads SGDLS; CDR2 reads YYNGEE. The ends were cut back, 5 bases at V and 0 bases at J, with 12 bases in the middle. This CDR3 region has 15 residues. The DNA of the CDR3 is TGTGCCAGCAGTCCAGGTGCGAGCTCCTACAATGAGCAGTTCTTC. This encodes CASSPGASSYNEQFF.

This chain's CDR3 is CASSAPGTGGARGYTF. The CDR3 region has the DNA TGTGCCAGTAGTGCTCCCGGGACAGGGGGCGCACGGGGCTACACCTTC. The chain has TRBV19 and TRBJ1-2; 12 nucleotides match TRBD1. The CDR3 is 16 residues long. Trimming took 5 bases from V and 8 from J; bases not matched to a gene: 12. Germline lookup yields CDR1 LNHDA and CDR2 SQIVND (reference sequence).

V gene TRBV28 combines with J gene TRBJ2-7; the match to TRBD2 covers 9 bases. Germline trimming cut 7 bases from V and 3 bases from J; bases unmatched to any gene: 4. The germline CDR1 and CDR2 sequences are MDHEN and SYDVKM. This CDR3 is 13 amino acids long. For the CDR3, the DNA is TGTGCCAGCACTAGCGGGGTGGGCTACGAGCAGTACTTC. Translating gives CASTSGVGYEQYF.

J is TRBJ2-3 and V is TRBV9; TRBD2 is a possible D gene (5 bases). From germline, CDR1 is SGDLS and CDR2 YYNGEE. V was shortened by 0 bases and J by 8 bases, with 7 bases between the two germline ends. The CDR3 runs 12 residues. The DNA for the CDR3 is TGTGCCAGCAGCGTAGGTGAGGGTACGCAGTATTTT. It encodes CASSVGEGTQYF.

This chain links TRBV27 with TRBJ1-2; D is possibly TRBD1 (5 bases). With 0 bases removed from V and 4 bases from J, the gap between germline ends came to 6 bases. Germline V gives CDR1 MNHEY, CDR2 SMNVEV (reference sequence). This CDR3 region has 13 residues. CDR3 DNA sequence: TGTGCCAGCAGTTTATCGCAGGGCTATGGCTACACCTTC. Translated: CASSLSQGYGYTF.

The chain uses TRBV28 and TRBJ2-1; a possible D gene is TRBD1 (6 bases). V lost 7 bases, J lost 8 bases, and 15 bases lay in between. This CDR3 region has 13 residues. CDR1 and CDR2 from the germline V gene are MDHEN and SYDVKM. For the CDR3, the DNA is TGTGCCAGCAACCGACAGGTTATGGATGAGCAGTTCTTC. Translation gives CASNRQVMDEQFF.

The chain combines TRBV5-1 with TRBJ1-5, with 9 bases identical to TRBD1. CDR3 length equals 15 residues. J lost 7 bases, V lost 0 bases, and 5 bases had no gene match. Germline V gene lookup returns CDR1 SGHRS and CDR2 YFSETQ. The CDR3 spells CASSLDGTGYQPQHF. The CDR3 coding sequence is TGCGCCAGCAGCTTGGATGGGACAGGGTACCAGCCCCAGCATTTT.

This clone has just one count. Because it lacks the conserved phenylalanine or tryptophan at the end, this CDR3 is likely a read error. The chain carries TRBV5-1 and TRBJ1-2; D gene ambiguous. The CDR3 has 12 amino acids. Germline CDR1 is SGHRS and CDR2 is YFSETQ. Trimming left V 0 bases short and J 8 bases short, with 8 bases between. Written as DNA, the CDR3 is TGCGCCAGCAGCTTGGGAAAGGAGGGCTACACCCTC. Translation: CASSLGKEGYTL.